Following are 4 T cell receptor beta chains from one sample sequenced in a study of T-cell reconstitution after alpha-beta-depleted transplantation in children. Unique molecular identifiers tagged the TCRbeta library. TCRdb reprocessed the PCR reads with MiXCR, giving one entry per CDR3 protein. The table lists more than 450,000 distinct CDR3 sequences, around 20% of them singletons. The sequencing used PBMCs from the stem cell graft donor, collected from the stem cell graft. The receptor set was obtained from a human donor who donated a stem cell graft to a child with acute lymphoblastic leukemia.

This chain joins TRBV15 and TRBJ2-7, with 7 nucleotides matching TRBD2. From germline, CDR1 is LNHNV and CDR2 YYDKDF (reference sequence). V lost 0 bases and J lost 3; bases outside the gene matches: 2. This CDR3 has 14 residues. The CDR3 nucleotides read TGTGCCACCAGCAGAGAGGGGGGGAACTACGAGCAGTACTTC. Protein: CATSREGGNYEQYF.

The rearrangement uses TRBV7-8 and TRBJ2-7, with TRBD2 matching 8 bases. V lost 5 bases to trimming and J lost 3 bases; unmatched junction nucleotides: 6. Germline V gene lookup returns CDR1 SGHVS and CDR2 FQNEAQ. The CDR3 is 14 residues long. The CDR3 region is CASSARLASYEQYF. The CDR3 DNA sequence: TGTGCCAGCAGCGCCCGACTAGCGAGCTACGAGCAGTACTTC.

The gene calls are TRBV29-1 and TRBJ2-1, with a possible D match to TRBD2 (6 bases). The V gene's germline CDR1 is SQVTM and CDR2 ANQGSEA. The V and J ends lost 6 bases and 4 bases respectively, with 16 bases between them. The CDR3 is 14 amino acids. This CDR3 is CSVGGGVGYNEQFF. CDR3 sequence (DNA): TGCAGCGTGGGGGGAGGAGTGGGTTACAATGAGCAGTTCTTC.

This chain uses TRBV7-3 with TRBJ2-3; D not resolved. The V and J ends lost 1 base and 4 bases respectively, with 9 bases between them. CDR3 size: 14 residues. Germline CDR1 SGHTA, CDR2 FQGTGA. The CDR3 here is CASSLRLRSDTQYF. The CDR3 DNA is TGTGCCAGCAGCTTAAGGCTGCGGTCAGATACGCAGTATTTT.